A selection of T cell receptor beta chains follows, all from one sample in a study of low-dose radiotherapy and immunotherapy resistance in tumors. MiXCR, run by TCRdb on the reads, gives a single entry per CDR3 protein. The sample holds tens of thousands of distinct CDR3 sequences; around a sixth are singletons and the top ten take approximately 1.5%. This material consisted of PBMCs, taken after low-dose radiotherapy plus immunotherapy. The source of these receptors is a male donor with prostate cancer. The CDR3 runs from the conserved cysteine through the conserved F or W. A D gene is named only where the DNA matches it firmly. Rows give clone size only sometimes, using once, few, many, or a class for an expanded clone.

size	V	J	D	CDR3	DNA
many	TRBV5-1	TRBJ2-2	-	CASSLQGTGELFF	TGCGCCAGCAGCCTACAGGGAACCGGGGAGCTGTTTTTT
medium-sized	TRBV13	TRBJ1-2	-	CASSPGQSHGYTF	TGTGCCAGCAGCCCAGGGCAGTCACATGGCTACACCTTC
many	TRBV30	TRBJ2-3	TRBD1	CAWSVGQASTDTQYF	TGTGCCTGGAGTGTAGGACAGGCGAGCACAGATACGCAGTATTTT
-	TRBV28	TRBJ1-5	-	CASSFWQAGGQPQHF	TGTGCCAGCAGTTTCTGGCAGGCGGGCGGTCAGCCCCAGCATTTT
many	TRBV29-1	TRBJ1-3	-	CSVADRDLSGNTIYF	TGCAGCGTTGCGGACCGGGACCTCTCTGGAAACACCATATATTTT
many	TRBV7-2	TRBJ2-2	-	CASSSWTLAGTGELFF	TGTGCCAGCAGCTCATGGACTCTAGCTGGTACCGGGGAGCTGTTTTTT
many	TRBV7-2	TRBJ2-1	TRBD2	CASSYREGPENEQFF	TGTGCCAGCAGCTATCGGGAGGGCCCTGAAAATGAGCAGTTCTTC
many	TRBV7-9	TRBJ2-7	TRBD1	CASSLVGDRGYEQYF	TGTGCCAGCAGCTTAGTAGGGGACAGGGGCTACGAGCAGTACTTC
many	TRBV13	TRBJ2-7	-	CASSATRNYEQYF	TGTGCCAGCAGCGCGACAAGAAACTACGAGCAGTACTTC
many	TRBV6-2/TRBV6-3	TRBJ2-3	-	CASSRVKGRADTQYF	TGTGCCAGCAGCCGTGTGAAGGGTAGGGCAGATACGCAGTATTTT
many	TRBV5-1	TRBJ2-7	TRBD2	CASSRAGLAEPYEQYF	TGCGCCAGCAGCCGAGCGGGACTAGCGGAGCCCTACGAGCAGTACTTC
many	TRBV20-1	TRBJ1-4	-	CSARESGKTGEKLFF	TGCAGTGCTAGAGAGAGTGGAAAAACGGGTGAAAAACTGTTTTTT
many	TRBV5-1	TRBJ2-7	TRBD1	CASSLLDRGTYEQYF	TGCGCCAGCAGCTTGCTTGACAGGGGGACCTACGAGCAGTACTTC
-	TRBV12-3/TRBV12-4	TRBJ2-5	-	CASSPTLRGGETQYF	TGTGCCAGCAGCCCCACACTCAGGGGAGGGGAGACCCAGTACTTC
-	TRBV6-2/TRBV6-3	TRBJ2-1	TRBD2	CASRAGTSGRGDEQFF	TGTGCCAGCAGGGCCGGGACTAGCGGGAGGGGTGATGAGCAGTTCTTC
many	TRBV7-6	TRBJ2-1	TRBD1	CASSPGQGAINEQFF	TGTGCCAGCAGCCCCGGACAGGGGGCTATCAATGAGCAGTTCTTC
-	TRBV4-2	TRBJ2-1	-	CASSQELGLSYNEQFF	TGTGCCAGCAGCCAAGAGTTAGGCCTCTCCTACAATGAGCAGTTCTTC
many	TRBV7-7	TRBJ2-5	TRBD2	CASSLGTSGLETQYF	TGTGCCAGCAGCTTGGGGACTAGCGGGTTGGAGACCCAGTACTTC
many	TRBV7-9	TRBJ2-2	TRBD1	CASSLAGTGKAGELFF	TGTGCCAGCAGCTTAGCCGGGACAGGGAAGGCCGGGGAGCTGTTTTTT
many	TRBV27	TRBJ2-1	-	CASSLAALNNEQFF	TGTGCCAGCAGTTTAGCAGCCCTCAACAATGAGCAGTTCTTC
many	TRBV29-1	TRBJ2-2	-	CSVDRGGGELFF	TGCAGCGTTGATAGGGGGGGCGGGGAGCTGTTTTTT
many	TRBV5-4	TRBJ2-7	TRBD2	CASSLDLAGSPNEQYF	TGTGCCAGCAGCTTGGATCTAGCGGGATCCCCAAATGAGCAGTACTTC
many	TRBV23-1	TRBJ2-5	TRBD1	CASSPPKDRGIRETQYF	TGCGCCAGCAGTCCACCGAAAGACAGGGGTATACGGGAGACCCAGTACTTC
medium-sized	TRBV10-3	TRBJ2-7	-	CATDSDSSYEQYF	TGTGCCACGGACTCTGACAGCTCCTACGAGCAGTACTTC
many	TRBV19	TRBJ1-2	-	CASSGGRDMYGYTF	TGTGCCAGTAGTGGGGGACGTGACATGTATGGCTACACCTTC
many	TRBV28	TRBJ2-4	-	CASSRRKGGQGGGIQYF	TGTGCCAGCTCCCGGAGGAAGGGCGGCCAGGGGGGGGGCATTCAGTACTTC
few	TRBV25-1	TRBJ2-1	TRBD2	CASGRVREQFF	TGTGCTAGCGGGAGGGTGAGGGAGCAGTTCTTC
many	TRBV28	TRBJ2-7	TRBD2	CASSWGGSTYEQYF	TGTGCCAGCAGTTGGGGGGGATCTACCTACGAGCAGTACTTC
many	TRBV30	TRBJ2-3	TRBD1	CAWGGTGSGTQYF	TGTGCCTGGGGGGGGACAGGGTCAGGGACGCAGTATTTT
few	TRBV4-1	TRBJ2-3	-	CASSLLYTDTQYF	TGCGCCAGCAGCTTGCTATACACAGATACGCAGTATTTT
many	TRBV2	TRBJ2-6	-	CASSNRRSSGANVLTF	TGTGCCAGCAGTAACAGGAGAAGCTCTGGGGCCAACGTCCTGACTTTC
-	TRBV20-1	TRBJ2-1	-	CSVSYRSSYNEQFF	TGCAGTGTGAGTTACAGGAGCTCCTACAATGAGCAGTTCTTC
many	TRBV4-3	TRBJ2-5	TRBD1	CASSQDAGGAETQYF	TGCGCCAGCAGCCAAGATGCAGGGGGCGCGGAGACCCAGTACTTC
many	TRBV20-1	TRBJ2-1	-	CSALLFREQFF	TGCAGTGCTCTCTTATTTCGTGAGCAGTTCTTC
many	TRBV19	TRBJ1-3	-	CASTAISGNTIYF	TGTGCCAGCACAGCGATCTCTGGAAACACCATATATTTT
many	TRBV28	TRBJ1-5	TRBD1	CASATGGMNNQPQHF	TGTGCCAGCGCGACAGGGGGAATGAACAATCAGCCCCAGCATTTT
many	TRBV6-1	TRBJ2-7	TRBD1	CASSELPTRTGYHEQYF	TGTGCCAGCAGTGAACTACCGACACGGACAGGGTACCACGAGCAGTACTTC
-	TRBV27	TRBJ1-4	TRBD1	CASSLTDRGNEKLFF	TGTGCCAGCAGTTTGACCGACAGGGGCAATGAAAAACTGTTTTTT
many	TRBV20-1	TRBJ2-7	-	CSARDHNGVGEQYF	TGCAGTGCTAGAGATCATAACGGCGTAGGGGAGCAGTACTTC
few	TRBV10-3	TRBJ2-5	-	CAIRGEGDWGETQYF	TGTGCCATCAGGGGAGAGGGTGATTGGGGAGAGACCCAGTACTTC
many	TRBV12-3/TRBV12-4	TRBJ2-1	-	CASSLSGGNNEQFF	TGTGCCAGCAGTTTATCCGGCGGTAACAATGAGCAGTTCTTC
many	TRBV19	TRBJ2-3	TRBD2	CASSMRLAVPTDTQYF	TGTGCCAGTAGTATGCGACTAGCGGTTCCCACAGATACGCAGTATTTT
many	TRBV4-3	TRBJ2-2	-	CASSQDGSGYTGELFF	TGCGCCAGCAGCCAAGATGGGAGCGGATATACCGGGGAGCTGTTTTTT
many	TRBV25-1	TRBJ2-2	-	CASSGAGPGELFF	TGTGCCAGCAGTGGAGCTGGGCCCGGGGAGCTGTTTTTT
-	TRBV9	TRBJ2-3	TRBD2	CASSVAASGSGTDTQYF	TGTGCCAGCAGCGTAGCGGCTAGCGGGAGTGGGACAGATACGCAGTATTTT
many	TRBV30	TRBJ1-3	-	CAWSLQISGNTIYF	TGTGCCTGGAGTCTTCAGATCTCTGGAAACACCATATATTTT